This TCR beta chain was captured in a study of beta chain features in type 1 diabetes. Study results and caveats: TCRB CDR3s were moderately but significantly shorter in Type 1 diabetes patients in all four CD4+ subsets.

Germline CDR1 MDHEN, CDR2 SYDVKM. The CDR3 has 13 amino acids. V shed 8 bases and J 4 bases; nucleotides not matched to a gene: 7. This clone occurred a few times. Its antigen is still unknown. The entirety of the isolated RNA underwent reverse transcription, so expressed TCRB transcripts were sequenced. TCRdb keeps only in-frame clones here, not all; method: immunoSEQ multiplex PCR. The sample records 250,000 to 300,000 clones, roughly an eighth being singletons. Sample: naive CD4+ T cells from blood. The clonotype originates from a man younger than 45 with type 1 diabetes. The V gene is TRBV28, the J gene TRBJ2-5; 7 bases map to TRBD1. CDR3 DNA sequence: TGTGCCAGCTTCTCAGGGGGAACAGAGACCCAGTACTTC. This encodes CASFSGGTETQYF. Using reference TRBV28 and TRBJ2-5 for the parts outside the CDR3, the full variable domain is DVKVTQSSRYLVKRTGEKVFLECVQDMDHENMFWYRQDPGLGLRLIYFSYDVKMKEKGDIPEGYSVSREKKERFSLILESASTNQTSMYLCASFSGGTETQYFGPGTRLLVL.